The rows below give T cell receptor beta chains drawn from one sample of a study of quantifying T cell responses using KT2 cells. TCRdb re-analysed the UMI-ligation and nested PCR reads in MiXCR, keeping a single row per CDR3 protein. The table includes just under 50,000 distinct CDR3 sequences, about 9.9% detected once. Sequencing was performed on PBMCs spiked with cells of the T cell clone KT2. These receptors originate from a human donor. The CDR3 runs from the conserved cysteine through the conserved F or W. Each record gives: V gene, clone size, CDR3 protein. Size tells how often a clone was seen (once, few, many) or the class of an expanded clone, and some rows leave it out.

TRBV15	many	CATKTGSGGYGYTF
TRBV4-1	few	CASSQRMGERQPWTEAFF
TRBV6-6	NA	CASSYTLIGANEKLFF
TRBV24-1	NA	CATSDFGYNEQFF
TRBV5-4	NA	CASSLDFQETQYF
TRBV11-2	NA	CASRPPGKNTEAFF
TRBV29-1	NA	CSVLGGTATYEQYF
TRBV21-1	few	CASSQLSFRKSPLHF
TRBV20-1	NA	CSASTGQKNSPLHF
TRBV5-1	few	CASSPDGLYSNQPQHF
TRBV7-7	many	CASSPVGGGAADTQYF
TRBV5-1	many	CASMRPGSTDTQYF
TRBV4-2	NA	CASSHRTAGGSYNEQFF
TRBV4-1	NA	CASSQIASTDTQYF
TRBV2	NA	CASSVRGFESPLHF